Described below is a single T cell receptor beta chain sequence and its context. The antigen is unknown. CDR3 length: 16 amino acids. Germline V CDR1 and CDR2: SEHNR, FQNEAQ (reference sequence). V lost 4 bases, J lost 4 bases, and 17 bases lay in between. CD8+ and CD4+ T cells from blood underwent TCR beta sequencing. The TEMRA cells underwent FACS enrichment, while the CD8+ and CD4+ T cells underwent negative isolation. This sample stems from a study of CD8 T cells in Susac syndrome. Study results and limitations: It was acknowledged by the study that relatively few individuals were included in its TCR sequencing and HLA analysis.

With random hexamers, reverse transcription was performed on 0.5 to 1 ug of RNA. Across 54 Vbeta and 13 Jbeta, immunoSEQ multiplex PCR amplified TCR beta CDR3. TCRdb ran MiXCR on the immunoSEQ multiplex PCR reads and lists one entry per CDR3 protein. The sample has 130,000 to 150,000 distinct CDR3 sequences, 90% to 95% seen once. V gene TRBV7-9 combines with J gene TRBJ2-4, with D perhaps matching TRBD1 or TRBD2 (5 bases each). Sequenced sample: CD8+ T cells from PBMCs. The source is a human donor in good health. CDR3: CASSSLARGSKNIQYF. The CDR3 bases are TGTGCCAGCAGCTCCCTCGCTCGGGGCTCAAAAAACATTCAGTACTTC.